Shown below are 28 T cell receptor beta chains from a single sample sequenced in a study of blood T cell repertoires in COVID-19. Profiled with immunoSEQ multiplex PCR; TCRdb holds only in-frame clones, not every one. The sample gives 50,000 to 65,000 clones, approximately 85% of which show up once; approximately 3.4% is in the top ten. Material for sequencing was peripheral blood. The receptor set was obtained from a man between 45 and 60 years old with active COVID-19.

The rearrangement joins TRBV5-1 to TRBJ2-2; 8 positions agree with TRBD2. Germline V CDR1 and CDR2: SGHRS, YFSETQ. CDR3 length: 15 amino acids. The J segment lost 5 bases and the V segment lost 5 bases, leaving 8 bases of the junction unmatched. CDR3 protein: CASRLDPGGTGELFF. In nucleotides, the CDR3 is TGCGCCAGCAGACTCGACCCGGGGGGGACCGGGGAGCTGTTTTTT.

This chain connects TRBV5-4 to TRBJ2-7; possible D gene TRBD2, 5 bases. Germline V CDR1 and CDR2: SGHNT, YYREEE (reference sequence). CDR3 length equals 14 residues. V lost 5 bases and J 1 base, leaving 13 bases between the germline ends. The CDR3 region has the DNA TGTGCCAGCAGATTTAATCGGGGTTCCTACGAGCAGTACTTC. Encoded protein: CASRFNRGSYEQYF. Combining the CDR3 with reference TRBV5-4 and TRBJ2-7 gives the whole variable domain ETGVTQSPTHLIKTRGQQVTLRCSSQSGHNTVSWYQQALGQGPQFIFQYYREEENGRGNFPPRFSGLQFPNYSSELNVNALELDDSALYLCASRFNRGSYEQYFGPGTRLTVT.

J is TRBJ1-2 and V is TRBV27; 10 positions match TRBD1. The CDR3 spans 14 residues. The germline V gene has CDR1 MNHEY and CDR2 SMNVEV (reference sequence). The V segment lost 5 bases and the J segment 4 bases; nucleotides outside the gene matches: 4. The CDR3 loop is CASSPRTGGYGYTF. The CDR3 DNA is TGTGCCAGCAGTCCCAGGACAGGGGGCTATGGCTACACCTTC.

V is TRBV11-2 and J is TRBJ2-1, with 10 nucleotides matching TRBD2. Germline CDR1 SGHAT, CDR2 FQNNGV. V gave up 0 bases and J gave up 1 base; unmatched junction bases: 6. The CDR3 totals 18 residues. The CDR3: CASSLDPWTSGSYNEQFF. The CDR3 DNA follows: TGTGCCAGCAGCTTAGATCCCTGGACTAGCGGTTCCTACAATGAGCAGTTCTTC.

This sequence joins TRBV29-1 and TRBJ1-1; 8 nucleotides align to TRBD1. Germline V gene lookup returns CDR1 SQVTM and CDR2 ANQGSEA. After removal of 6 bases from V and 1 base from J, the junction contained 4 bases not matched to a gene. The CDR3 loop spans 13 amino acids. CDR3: CSVVTGENTEAFF. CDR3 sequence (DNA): TGCAGCGTGGTGACAGGGGAGAACACTGAAGCTTTCTTT.

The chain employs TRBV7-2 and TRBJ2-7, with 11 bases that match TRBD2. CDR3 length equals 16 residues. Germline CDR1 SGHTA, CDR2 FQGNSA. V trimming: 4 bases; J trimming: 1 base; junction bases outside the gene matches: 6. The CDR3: CASSSSGTSGSYEQYF. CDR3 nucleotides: TGTGCCAGCAGCTCCTCCGGGACTAGCGGTTCCTACGAGCAGTACTTC.

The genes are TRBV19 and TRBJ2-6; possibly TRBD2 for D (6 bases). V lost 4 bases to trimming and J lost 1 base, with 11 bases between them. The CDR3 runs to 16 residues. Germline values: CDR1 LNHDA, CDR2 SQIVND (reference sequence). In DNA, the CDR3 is TGTGCCAGTAGTAGGGCTGCGGGGTCTGGGGCCAACGTCCTGACTTTC. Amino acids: CASSRAAGSGANVLTF.

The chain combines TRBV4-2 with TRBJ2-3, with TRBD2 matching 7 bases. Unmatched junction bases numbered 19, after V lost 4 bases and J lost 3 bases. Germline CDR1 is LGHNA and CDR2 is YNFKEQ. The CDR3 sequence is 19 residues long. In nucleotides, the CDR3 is TGTGCCAGCAGCCGAGGGTCGGGTATGTCGAGCGGGGCGACAGATACGCAGTATTTT. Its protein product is CASSRGSGMSSGATDTQYF.

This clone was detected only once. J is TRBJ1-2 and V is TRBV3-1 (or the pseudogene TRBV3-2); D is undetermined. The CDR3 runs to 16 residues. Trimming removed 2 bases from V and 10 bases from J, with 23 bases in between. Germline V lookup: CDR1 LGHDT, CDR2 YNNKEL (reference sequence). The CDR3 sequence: CASSQPPSQQNGDYTF. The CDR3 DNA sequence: TGTGCCAGCAGCCAACCCCCATCTCAACAGAATGGCGACTACACCTTC.

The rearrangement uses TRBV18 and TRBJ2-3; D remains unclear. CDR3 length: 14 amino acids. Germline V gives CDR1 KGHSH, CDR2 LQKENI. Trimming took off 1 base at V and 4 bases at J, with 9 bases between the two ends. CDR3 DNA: TGTGCCAGCTCACCACTGAGTTCGTCAGATACGCAGTATTTT. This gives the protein CASSPLSSSDTQYF.

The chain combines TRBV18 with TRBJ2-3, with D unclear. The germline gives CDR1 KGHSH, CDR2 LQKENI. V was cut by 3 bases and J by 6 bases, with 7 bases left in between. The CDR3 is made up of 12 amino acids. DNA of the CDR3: TGTGCCAGCTCACCTCAGTTCGATACGCAGTATTTT. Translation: CASSPQFDTQYF.

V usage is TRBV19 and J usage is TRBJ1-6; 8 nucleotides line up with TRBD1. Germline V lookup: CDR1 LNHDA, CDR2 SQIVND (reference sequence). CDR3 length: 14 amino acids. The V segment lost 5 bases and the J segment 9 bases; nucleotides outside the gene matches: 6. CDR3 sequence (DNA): TGTGCCAGTAGTGACAGGGGTCGGAGTTCACCCCTCCACTTT. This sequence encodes CASSDRGRSSPLHF.

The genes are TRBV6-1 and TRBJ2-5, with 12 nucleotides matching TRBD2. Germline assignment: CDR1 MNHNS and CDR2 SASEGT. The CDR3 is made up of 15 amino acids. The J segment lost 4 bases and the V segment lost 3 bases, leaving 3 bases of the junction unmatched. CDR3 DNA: TGTGCCAGCAGTGAGGGACTAGCGGGCGGAGAGACCCAGTACTTC. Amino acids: CASSEGLAGGETQYF.

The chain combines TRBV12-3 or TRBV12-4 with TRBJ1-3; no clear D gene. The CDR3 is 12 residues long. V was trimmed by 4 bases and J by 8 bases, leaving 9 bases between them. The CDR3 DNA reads TGTGCCAGCAGTTATACCGGGGACACCATATATTTT. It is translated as CASSYTGDTIYF.

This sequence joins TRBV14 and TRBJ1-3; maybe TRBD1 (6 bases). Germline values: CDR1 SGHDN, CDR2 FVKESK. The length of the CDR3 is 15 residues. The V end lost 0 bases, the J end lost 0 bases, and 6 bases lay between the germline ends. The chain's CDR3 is CASSQEGHSGNTIYF. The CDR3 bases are TGTGCCAGCAGCCAAGAGGGACACTCTGGAAACACCATATATTTT.

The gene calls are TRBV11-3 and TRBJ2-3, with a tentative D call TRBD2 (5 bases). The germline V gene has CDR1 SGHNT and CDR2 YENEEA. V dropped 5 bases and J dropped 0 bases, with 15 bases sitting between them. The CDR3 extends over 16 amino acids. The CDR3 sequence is CASSAGGGGSTDTQYF. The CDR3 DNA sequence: TGTGCCAGCAGCGCGGGTGGTGGCGGGAGCACAGATACGCAGTATTTT.

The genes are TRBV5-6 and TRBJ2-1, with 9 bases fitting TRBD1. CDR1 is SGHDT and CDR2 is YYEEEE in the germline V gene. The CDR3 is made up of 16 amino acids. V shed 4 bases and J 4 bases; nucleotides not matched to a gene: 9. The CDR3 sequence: CASSLVTGGFYNEQFF. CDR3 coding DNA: TGTGCCAGCAGCCTGGTTACAGGGGGCTTTTACAATGAGCAGTTCTTC. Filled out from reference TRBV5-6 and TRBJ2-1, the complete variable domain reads DAGVTQSPTHLIKTRGQQVTLRCSPKSGHDTVSWYQQALGQGPQFIFQYYEEEERQRGNFPDRFSGHQFPNYSSELNVNALLLGDSALYLCASSLVTGGFYNEQFFGPGTRLTVL.

The CDR3 DNA is TGTGCCAGCAGACCCGGACTAGCGGGGGGTGGTGAGCAGTTCTTC. Protein: CASRPGLAGGGEQFF. V and J are TRBV2 and TRBJ2-1; 14 bases agree with TRBD2. The J segment lost 9 bases and the V segment lost 6 bases, leaving 7 bases of the junction unmatched. There are 15 residues in the CDR3. CDR1 and CDR2 (germline): SNHLY, FYNNEI.

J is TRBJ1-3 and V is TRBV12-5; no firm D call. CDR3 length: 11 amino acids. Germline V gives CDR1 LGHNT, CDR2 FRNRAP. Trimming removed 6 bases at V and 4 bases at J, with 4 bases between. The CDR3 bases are TGTGCTAGTGGGAGGGGAAACACCATATATTTT. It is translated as CASGRGNTIYF.

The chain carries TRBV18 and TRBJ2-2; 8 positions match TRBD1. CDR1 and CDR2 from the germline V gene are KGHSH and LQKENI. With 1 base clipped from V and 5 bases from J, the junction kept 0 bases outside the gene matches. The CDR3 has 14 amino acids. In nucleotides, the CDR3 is TGTGCCAGCTCACCACGACAGGGGACCGGGGAGCTGTTTTTT. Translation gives CASSPRQGTGELFF.

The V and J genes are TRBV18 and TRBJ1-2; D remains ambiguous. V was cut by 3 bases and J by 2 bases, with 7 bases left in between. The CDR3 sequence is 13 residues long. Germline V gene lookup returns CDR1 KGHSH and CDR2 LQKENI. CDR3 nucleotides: TGTGCCAGCTCACCCTCAGAAAACTATGGCTACACCTTC. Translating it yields CASSPSENYGYTF.

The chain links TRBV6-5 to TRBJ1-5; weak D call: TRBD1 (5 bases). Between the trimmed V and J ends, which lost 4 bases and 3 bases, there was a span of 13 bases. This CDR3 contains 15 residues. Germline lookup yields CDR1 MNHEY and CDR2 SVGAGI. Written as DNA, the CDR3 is TGTGCCAGCAGTTCAGGGTCCACCAACAATCAGCCCCAGCATTTT. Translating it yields CASSSGSTNNQPQHF.

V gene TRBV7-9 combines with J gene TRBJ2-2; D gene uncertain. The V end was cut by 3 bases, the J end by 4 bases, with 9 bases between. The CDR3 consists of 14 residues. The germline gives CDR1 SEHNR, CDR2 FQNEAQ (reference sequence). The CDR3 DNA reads TGTGCCAGCAGCTTCGCTATTTCCACCGGGGAGCTGTTTTTT. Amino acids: CASSFAISTGELFF.

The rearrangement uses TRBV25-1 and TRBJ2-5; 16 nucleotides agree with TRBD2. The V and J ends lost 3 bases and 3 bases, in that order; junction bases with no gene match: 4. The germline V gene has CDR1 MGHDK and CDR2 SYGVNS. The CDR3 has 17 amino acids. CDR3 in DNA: TGTGCCAGCAGTGATGGGACTAGCGGGGGGGCAAAAGAGACCCAGTACTTC. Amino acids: CASSDGTSGGAKETQYF.

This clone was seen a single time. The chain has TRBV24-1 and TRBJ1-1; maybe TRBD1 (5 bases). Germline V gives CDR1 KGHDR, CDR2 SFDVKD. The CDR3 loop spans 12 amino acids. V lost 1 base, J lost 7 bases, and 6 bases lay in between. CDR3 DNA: TGTGCCACCAGTGATTTAACAGGTGAAGCTTTCTTT. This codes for CATSDLTGEAFF.

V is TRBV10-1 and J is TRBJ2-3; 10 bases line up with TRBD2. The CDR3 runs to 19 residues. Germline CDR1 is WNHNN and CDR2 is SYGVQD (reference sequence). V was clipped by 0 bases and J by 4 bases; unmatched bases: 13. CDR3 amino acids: CASSESGLAGAPIADTQYF. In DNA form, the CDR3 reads TGCGCCAGCAGTGAGTCTGGGCTAGCGGGGGCGCCCATCGCAGATACGCAGTATTTT.

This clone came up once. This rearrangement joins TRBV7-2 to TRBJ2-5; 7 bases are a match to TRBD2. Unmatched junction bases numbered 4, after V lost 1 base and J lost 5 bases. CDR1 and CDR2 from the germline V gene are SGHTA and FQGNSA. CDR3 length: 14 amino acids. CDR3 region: CASSLGGGVETQYF. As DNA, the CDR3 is TGTGCCAGCAGCTTAGGGGGAGGGGTGGAGACCCAGTACTTC. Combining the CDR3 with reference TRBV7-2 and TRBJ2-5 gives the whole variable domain GAGVSQSPSNKVTEKGKDVELRCDPISGHTALYWYRQSLGQGLEFLIYFQGNSAPDKSGLPSDRFSAERTGGSVSTLTIQRTQQEDSAVYLCASSLGGGVETQYFGPGTRLLVL.

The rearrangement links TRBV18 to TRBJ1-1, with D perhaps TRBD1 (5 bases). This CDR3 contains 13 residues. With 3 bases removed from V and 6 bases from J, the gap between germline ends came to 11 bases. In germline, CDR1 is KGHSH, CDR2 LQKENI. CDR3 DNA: TGTGCCAGCTCACCTAGGCGGGACGCTGAAGCTTTCTTT. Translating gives CASSPRRDAEAFF.